This T cell receptor (beta chain) appears in the sequencing data of a study of beta chain features in type 1 diabetes. In the case of this clone: What it binds is unknown.

The authors reverse transcribed all of the isolated RNA, so sequencing captured expressed TCRB transcripts. Generated by immunoSEQ multiplex PCR, the TCRdb table keeps only in-frame clones and is missing some. The sample lists approximately 250,000 clones, around 16% occurring once. Study outcomes and limitations: Moderate yet significant TCRB CDR3 shortening was seen in Type 1 diabetes patients in all four CD4+ subsets. For patients and controls alike, PCR might favor shorter templates to the same degree.

Trimming left V 3 bases short and J 9 bases short, with 12 bases between. Germline V gene data show CDR1 as SQVTM and CDR2 as ANQGSEA. The CDR3 totals 12 residues. Material for sequencing was naive CD4+ T cells from blood. The rearrangement links TRBV29-1 to TRBJ2-1; D not certain. This TCR was recovered from a young man with type 1 diabetes. The CDR3 spells CSVDLTTSEQFF. For the CDR3, the DNA is TGCAGCGTTGATCTTACAACGAGTGAGCAGTTCTTC.